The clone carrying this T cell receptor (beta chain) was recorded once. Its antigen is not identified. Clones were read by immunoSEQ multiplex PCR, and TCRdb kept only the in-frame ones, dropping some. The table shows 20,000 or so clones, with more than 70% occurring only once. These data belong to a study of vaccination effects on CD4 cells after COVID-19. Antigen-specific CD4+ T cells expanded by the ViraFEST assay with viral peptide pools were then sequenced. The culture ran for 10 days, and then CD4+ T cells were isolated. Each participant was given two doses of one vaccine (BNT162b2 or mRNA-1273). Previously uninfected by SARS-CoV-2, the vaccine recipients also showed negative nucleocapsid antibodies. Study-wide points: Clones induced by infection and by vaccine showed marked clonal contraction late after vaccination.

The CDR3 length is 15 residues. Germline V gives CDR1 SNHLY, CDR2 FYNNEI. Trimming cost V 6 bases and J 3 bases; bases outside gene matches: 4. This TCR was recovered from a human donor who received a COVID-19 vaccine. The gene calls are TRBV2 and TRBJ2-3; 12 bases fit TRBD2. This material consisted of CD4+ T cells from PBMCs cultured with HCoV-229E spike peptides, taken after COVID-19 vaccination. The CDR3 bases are TGTGCCAGCAGCCTTCTAGCGGGGGGGACAGATACGCAGTATTTT. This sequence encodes CASSLLAGGTDTQYF.